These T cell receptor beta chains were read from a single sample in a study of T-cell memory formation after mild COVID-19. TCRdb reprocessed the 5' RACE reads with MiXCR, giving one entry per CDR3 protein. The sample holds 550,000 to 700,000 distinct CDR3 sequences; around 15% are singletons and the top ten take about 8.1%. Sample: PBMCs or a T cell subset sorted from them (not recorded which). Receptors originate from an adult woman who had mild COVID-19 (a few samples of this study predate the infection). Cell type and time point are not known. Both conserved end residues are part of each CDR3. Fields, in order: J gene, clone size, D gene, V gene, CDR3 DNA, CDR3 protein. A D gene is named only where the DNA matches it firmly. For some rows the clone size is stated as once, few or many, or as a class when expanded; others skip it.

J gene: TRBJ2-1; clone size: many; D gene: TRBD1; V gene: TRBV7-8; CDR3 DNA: TGTGCCAGCAGCCCGTGGGACAGGGGCAATGAGCAGTTCTTC; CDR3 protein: CASSPWDRGNEQFF
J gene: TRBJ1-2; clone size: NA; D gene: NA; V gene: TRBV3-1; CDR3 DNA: TGTGCCAGCAGCCAAGAGGGGAGCTATGGCTACACCTTC; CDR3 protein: CASSQEGSYGYTF
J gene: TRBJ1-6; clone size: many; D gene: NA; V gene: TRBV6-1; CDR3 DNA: TGTGCCAGCAGTGTAGACGTCGGGAATTCACCCCTCCACTTT; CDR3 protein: CASSVDVGNSPLHF
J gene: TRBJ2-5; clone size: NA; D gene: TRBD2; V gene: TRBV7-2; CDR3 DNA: TGTGCCAGCAGCCTGCTAGCGGGGCTAGAGACCCAGTACTTC; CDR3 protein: CASSLLAGLETQYF
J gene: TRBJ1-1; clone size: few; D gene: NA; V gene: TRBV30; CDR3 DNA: TGTGCCTGGAATAGGCAGGAATACACTGAAGCTTTCTTT; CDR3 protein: CAWNRQEYTEAFF
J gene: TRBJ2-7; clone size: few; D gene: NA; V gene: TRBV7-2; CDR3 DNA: TGTGCCAGCAGCTTAGATAGGGAGGACGAGCAGTACTTC; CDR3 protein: CASSLDREDEQYF
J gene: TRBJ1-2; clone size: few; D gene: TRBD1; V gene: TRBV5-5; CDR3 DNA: TGTGCCAGCAGCTCCTTTGGTTCTCACCGGACAGGAGCCTATGGCTACACCTTC; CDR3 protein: CASSSFGSHRTGAYGYTF
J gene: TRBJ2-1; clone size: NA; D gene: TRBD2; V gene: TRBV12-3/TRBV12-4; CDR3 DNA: TGTGCCAGCATACCAACCCACGGGGGGAATGAGCAGTTCTTC; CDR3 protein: CASIPTHGGNEQFF
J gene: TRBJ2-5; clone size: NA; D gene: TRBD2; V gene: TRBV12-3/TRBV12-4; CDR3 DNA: TGTGCCAGCAGCCGAACGCGGGAGGTAGGAGAGACCCAGTACTTC; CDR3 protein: CASSRTREVGETQYF
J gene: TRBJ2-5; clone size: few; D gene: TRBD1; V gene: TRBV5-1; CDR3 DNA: TGCGCCAGCAGCCATGGGACAGGGGGCGAAGAGACCCAGTACTTC; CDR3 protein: CASSHGTGGEETQYF
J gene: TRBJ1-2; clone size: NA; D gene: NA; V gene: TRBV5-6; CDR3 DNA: TGTGCCAGCAGCTTGTCTAACAGCCCGCCGTATGGCTACACCTTC; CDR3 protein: CASSLSNSPPYGYTF
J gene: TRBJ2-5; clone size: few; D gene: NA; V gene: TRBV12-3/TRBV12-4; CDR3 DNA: TGTGCCAGCAGTCCCATCGGACGTAAAGAGACCCAGTACTTC; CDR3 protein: CASSPIGRKETQYF
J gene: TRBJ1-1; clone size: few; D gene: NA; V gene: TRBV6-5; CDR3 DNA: TGTGCCAGCAGTCTAAATGGTGGGGTATCTGAAGCTTTCTTT; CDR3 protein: CASSLNGGVSEAFF
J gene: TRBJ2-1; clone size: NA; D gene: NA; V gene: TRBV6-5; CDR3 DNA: TGTGCCAGCAGTTGGACGGTATACAATGAGCAGTTCTTC; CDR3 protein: CASSWTVYNEQFF
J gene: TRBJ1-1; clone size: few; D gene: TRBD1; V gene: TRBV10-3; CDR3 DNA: TGTGCCGTAGCTTTCTCCCAACCCTCGGGACAGCCACAAAACACTGAAGCTTTCTTT; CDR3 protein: CAVAFSQPSGQPQNTEAFF
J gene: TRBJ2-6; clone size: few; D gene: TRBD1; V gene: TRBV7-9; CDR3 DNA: TGTGCCAGCAGCTTAGGCCCATCTACAGGGGTCGGGGCCAACGTCCTGACTTTC; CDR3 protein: CASSLGPSTGVGANVLTF
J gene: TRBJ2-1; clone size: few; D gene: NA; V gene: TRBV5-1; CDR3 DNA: TGCGCCAGCAGCCCGCCTGTGATGGGATCCTACAATGAGCAGTTCTTC; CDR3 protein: CASSPPVMGSYNEQFF
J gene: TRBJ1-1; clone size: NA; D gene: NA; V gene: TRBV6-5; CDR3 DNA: TGTGCCAGCAACCGTTCGGGGGGCAGGGGCACTGAAGCTTTCTTT; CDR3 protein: CASNRSGGRGTEAFF
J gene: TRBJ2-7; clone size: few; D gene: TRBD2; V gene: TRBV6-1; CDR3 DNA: TGTGCCAGCATTGTAGAAAGCGGGGGGGCATACGAGCAGTACTTC; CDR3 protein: CASIVESGGAYEQYF
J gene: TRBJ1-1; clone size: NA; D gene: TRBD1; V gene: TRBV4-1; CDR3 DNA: TGCGCCAGCAGACTGACAGGGTTGGACACTGAAGCTTTCTTT; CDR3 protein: CASRLTGLDTEAFF
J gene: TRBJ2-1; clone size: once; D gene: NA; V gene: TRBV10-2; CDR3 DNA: TGCGCCAGCACCCGGGGTAAATCCTACAATGAGCAGTTCTTC; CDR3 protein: CASTRGKSYNEQFF
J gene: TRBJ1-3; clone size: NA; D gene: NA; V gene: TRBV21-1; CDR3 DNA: TGTGCCAGCCCTGGCGAAAAGGGTCCTGGAAACACCATATATTTT; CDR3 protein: CASPGEKGPGNTIYF
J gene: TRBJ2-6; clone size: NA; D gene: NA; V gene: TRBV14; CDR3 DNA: TGTGCCAGCAGCCAAGTCGGGGCTGGGGCCAACGTCCTGACTTTC; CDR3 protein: CASSQVGAGANVLTF
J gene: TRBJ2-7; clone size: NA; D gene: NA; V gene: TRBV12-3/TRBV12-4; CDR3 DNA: TGTGCCAGCAGCCCCGCGGCCACCAGCTACGAGCAGTACTTC; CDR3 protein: CASSPAATSYEQYF
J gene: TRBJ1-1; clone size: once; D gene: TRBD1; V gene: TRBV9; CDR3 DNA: TGTGCCAGCAGCCCCAGGGGGAGGGACAGGGTGAACACTGAAGCTTTCTTT; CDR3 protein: CASSPRGRDRVNTEAFF
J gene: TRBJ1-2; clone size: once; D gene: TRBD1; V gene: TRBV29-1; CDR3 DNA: TGCAGCGTTGAGACCGGACAGGGGGACTATGGCTACACCTTC; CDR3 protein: CSVETGQGDYGYTF
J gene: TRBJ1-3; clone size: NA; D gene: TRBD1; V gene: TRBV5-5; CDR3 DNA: TGTGCCAGCAGCTCGGGATCCACAGGGGGATCTGGAAACACCATATATTTT; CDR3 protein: CASSSGSTGGSGNTIYF
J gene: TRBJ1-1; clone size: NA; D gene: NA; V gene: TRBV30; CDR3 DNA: TGTGCCTGGAGGTTCATAGGGACTGAAGCTTTCTTT; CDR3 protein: CAWRFIGTEAFF